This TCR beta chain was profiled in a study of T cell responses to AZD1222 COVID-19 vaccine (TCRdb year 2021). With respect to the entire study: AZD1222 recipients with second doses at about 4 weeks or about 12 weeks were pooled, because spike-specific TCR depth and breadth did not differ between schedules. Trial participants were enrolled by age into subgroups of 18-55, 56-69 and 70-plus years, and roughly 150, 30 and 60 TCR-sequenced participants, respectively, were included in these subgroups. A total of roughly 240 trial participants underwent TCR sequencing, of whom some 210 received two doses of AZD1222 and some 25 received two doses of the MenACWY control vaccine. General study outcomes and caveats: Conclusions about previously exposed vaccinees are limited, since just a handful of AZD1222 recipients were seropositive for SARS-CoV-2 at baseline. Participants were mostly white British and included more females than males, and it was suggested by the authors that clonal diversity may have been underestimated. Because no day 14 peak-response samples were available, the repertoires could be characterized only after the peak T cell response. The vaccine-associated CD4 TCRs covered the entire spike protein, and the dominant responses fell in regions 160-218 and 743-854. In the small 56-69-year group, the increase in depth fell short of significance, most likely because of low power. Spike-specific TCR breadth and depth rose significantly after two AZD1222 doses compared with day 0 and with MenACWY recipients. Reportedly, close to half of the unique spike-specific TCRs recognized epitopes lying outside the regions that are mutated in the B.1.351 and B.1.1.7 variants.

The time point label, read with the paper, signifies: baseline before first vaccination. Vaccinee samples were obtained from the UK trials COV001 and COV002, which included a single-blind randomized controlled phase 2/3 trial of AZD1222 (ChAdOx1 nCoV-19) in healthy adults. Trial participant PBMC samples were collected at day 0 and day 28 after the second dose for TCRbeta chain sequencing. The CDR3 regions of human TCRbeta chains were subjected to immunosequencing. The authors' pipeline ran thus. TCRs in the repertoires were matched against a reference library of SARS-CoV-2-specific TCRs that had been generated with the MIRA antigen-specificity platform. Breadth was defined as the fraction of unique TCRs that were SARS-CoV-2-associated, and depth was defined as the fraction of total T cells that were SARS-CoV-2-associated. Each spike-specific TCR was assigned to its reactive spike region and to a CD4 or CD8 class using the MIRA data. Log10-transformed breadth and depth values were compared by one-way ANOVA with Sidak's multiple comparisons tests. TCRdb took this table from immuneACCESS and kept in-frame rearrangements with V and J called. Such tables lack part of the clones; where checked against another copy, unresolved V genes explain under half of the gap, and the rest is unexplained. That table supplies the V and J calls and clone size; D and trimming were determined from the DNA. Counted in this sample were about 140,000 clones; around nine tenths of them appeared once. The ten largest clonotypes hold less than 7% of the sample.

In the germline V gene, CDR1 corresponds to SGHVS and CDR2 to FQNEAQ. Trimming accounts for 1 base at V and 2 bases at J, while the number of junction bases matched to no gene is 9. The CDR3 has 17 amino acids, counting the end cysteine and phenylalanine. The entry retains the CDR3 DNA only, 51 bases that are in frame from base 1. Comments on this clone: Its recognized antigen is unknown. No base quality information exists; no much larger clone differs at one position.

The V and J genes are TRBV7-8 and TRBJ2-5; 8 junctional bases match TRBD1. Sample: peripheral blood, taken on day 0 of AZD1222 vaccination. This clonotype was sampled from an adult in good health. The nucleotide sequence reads TGTGCCAGCAGCTTAGATGACAGGGGATCGAGGCAAGAGACCCAGTACTTC. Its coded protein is CASSLDDRGSRQETQYF.